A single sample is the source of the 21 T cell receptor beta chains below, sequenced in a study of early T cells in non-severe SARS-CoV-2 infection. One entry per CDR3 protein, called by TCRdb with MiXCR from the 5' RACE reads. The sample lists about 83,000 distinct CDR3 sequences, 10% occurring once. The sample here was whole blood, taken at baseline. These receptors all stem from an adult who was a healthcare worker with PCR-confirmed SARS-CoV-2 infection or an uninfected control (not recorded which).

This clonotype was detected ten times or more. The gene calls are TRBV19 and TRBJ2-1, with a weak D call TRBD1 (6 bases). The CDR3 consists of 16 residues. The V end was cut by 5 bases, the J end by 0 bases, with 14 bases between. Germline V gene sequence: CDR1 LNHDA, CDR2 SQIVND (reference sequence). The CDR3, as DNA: TGTGCCAGTAGTCTTACAGGGAAAGCCTCCTACAATGAGCAGTTCTTC. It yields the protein CASSLTGKASYNEQFF. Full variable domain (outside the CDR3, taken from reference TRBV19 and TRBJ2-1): DGGITQSPKYLFRKEGQNVTLSCEQNLNHDAMYWYRQDPGQGLRLIYYSQIVNDFQKGDIAEGYSVSREKKESFPLTVTSAQKNPTAFYLCASSLTGKASYNEQFFGPGTRLTVL.

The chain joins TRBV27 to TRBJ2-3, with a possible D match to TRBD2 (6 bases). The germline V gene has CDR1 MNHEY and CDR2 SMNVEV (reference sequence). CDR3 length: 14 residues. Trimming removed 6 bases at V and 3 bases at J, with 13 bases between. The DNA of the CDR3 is TGTGCCAGCAGACCGGAGGGCTTGACAGATACGCAGTATTTT. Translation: CASRPEGLTDTQYF.

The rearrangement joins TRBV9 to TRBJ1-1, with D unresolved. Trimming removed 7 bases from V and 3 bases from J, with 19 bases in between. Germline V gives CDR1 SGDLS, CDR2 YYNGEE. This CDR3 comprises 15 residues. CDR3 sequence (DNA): TGTGCCAGCTCCCCTAGCATAGGGTCGGACACTGAAGCTTTCTTT. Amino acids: CASSPSIGSDTEAFF.

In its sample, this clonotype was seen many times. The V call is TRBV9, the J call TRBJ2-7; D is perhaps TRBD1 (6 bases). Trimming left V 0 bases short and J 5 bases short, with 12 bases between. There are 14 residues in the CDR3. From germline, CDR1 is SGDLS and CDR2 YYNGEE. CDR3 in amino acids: CASSVGTVENEQYF. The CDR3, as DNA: TGTGCCAGCAGCGTAGGGACAGTGGAGAACGAGCAGTACTTC.

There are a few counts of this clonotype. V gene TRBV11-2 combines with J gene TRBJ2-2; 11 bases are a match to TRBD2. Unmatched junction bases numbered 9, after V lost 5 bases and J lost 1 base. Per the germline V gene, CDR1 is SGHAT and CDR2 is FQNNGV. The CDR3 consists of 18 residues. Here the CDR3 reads CASSRTMGLAVNTGELFF. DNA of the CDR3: TGTGCCAGCAGCCGTACTATGGGACTAGCGGTGAACACCGGGGAGCTGTTTTTT.

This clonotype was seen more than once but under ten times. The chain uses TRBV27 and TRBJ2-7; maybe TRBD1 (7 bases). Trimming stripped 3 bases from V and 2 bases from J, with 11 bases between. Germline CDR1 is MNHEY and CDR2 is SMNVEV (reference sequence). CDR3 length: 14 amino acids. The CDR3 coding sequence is TGTGCCAGCAGTTTTGCGGGACAGCCCTACGAGCAGTACTTC. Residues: CASSFAGQPYEQYF.

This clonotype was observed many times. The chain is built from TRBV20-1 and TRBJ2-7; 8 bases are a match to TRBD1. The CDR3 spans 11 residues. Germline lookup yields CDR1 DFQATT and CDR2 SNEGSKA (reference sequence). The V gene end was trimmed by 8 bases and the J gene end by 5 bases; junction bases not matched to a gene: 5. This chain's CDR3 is CSPRQGNEQYF. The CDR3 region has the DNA TGCAGTCCACGACAGGGGAACGAGCAGTACTTC.

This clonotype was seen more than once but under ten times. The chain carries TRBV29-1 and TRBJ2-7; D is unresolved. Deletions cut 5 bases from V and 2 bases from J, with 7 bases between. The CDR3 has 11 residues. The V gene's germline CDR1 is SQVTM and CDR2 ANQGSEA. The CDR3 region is CSVTLTYEQYF. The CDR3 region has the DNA TGCAGCGTTACGCTAACCTACGAGCAGTACTTC.

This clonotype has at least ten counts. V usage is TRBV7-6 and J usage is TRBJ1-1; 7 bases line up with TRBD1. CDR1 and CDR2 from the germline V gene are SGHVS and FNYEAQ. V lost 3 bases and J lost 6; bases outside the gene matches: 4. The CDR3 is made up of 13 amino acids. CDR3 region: CASSLRTGSEAFF. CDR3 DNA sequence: TGTGCCAGCAGCTTGCGGACAGGATCTGAAGCTTTCTTT.

The chain's CDR3 is CASSQDKGTGTLTEAFF. CDR3 sequence (DNA): TGCGCCAGCAGCCAAGATAAAGGGACAGGGACGTTGACTGAAGCTTTCTTT. V usage is TRBV4-1 and J usage is TRBJ1-1, with 9 bases aligning to TRBD1. The junction had 10 bases not matched to a gene; V was cut back by 0 bases and J by 5 bases. From germline, CDR1 is MGHRA and CDR2 YSYEKL. This CDR3 contains 17 residues.

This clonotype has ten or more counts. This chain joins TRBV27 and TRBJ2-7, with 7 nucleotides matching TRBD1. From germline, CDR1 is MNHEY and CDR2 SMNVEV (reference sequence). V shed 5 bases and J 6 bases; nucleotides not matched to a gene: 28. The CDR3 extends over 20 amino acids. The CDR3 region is CASSPSYLTFAKTGSGEQYF. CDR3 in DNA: TGTGCCAGCAGTCCATCTTATCTTACCTTTGCTAAGACAGGGTCAGGCGAGCAGTACTTC.

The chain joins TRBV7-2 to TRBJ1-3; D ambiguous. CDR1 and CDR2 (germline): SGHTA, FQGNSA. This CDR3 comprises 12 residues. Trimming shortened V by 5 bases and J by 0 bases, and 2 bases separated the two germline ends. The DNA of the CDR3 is TGTGCCAGCAGCAACTCTGGAAACACCATATATTTT. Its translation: CASSNSGNTIYF.

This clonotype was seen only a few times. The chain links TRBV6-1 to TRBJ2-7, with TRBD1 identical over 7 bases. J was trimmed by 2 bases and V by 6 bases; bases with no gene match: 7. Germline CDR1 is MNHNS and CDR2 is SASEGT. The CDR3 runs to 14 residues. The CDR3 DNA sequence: TGTGCCAGCAGATTATCGACAGGGCCCTACGAGCAGTACTTC. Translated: CASRLSTGPYEQYF.

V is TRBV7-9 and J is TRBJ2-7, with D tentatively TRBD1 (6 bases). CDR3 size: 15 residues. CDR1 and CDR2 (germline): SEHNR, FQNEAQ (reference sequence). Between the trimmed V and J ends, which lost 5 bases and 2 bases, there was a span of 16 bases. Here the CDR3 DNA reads TGTGCCAGCAGCCCGAGCTGGGACATCCCCTACGAGCAGTACTTC. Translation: CASSPSWDIPYEQYF.

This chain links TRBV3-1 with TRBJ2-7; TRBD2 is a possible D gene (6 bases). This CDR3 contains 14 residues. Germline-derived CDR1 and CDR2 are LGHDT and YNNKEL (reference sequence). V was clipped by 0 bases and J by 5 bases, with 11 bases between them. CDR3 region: CASSQDLAYDEQYF. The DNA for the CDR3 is TGTGCCAGCAGCCAAGATCTAGCGTACGACGAGCAGTACTTC.

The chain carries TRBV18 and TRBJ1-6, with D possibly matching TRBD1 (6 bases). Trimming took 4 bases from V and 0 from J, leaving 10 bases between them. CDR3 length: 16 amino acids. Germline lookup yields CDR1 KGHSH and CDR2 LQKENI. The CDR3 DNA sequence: TGTGCCAGCTCACGCACAGGGAGCTCCTATAATTCACCCCTCCACTTT. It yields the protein CASSRTGSSYNSPLHF.

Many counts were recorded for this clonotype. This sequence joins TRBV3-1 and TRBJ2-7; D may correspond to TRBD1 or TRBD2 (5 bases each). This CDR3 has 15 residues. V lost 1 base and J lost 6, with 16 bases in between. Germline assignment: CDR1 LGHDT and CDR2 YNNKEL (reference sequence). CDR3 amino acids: CASSQGAGGTGEQYF. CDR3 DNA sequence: TGTGCCAGCAGCCAAGGGGCTGGTGGGACGGGCGAGCAGTACTTC.

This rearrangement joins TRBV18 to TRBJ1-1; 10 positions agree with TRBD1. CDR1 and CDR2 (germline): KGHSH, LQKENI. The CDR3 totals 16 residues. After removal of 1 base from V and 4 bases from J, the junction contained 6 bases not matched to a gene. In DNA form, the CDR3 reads TGTGCCAGCTCACCACAGACAGGGGGCGCGGGCACTGAAGCTTTCTTT. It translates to CASSPQTGGAGTEAFF.

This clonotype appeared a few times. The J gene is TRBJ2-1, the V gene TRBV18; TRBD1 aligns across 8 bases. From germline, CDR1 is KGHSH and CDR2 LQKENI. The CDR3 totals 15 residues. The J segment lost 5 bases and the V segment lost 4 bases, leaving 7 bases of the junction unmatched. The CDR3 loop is CASSRRQGADNEQFF. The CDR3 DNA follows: TGTGCCAGCTCACGTCGGCAGGGGGCTGACAATGAGCAGTTCTTC.

The CDR3 is CASSYEQYF. As DNA, the CDR3 is TGTGCCAGCTCCTACGAGCAGTACTTC. V usage is TRBV6-2 or TRBV6-3 and J usage is TRBJ2-7; no reliable D call. V was shortened by 8 bases and J by 1 base, with 0 bases between the two germline ends. The CDR3 length is 9 residues. The germline gives CDR1 MNHEY, CDR2 SVGEGT.

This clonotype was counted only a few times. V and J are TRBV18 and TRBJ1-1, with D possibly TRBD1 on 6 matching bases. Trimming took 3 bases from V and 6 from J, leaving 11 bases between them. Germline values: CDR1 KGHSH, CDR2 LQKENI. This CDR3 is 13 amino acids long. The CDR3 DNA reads TGTGCCAGCTCACCCGGACAGACTTCTGAAGCTTTCTTT. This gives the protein CASSPGQTSEAFF.